This T cell receptor beta chain was sequenced during a study of blood T cell repertoires in COVID-19. This clone was found once. At one boundary the junction diverges from the germline segment, which might be a read error. The CDR3 is 15 residues long. Per germline, CDR1 LGHNT and CDR2 FRNRAP. Participants, 18 to 89 years old, spanned under 30 US areas. No more than 2 weeks before study entry, exposed participants had met a case of COVID-19. Data came from immunoSEQ multiplex PCR; TCRdb stores just in-frame clones and leaves some out. This sample yields a few hundred thousand clones, of which around 84% are seen a single time; 5% to 7.5% belongs to the top ten.

V gene TRBV12-5 combines with J gene TRBJ2-1; TRBD2 aligns across 12 bases. This sequence was found in a woman aged 45 to 65 who had been exposed to COVID-19. The sequencing input was PBMCs or T cells enriched from blood (not recorded which). The CDR3 loop reads CASGQGLAGGLVPIF. The CDR3 coding sequence is TGTGCTAGTGGTCAGGGGCTAGCGGGGGGGCTGGTCCCTATCTTC. The full variable domain, rest sourced from reference TRBV12-5 and TRBJ2-1, is DARVTQTPRHKVTEMGQEVTMRCQPILGHNTVFWYRQTMMQGLELLAYFRNRAPLDDSGMPKDRFSAEMPDATLATLKIQPSEPRDSAVYFCASGQGLAGGLVPIFGPGTRLTVL.